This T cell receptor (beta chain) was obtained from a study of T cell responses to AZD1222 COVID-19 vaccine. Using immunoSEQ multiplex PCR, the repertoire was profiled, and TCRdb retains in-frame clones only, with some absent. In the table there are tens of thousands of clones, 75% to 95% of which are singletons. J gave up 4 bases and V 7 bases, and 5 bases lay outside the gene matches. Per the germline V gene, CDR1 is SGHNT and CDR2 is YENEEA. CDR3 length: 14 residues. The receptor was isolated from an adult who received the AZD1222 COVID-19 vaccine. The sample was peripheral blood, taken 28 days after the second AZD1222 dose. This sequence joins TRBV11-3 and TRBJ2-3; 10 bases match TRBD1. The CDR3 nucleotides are TGTGCCAGCACTCGGGACAGGGGCGCAGATACGCAGTATTTT. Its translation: CASTRDRGADTQYF.